One sample yielded the 28 T cell receptor beta chains listed below, sequenced in a study of blood T cell repertoires in COVID-19 (dated by TCRdb to 2019 to 2021). The receptor library was made with the immunoSEQ multiplex PCR assay. TCRdb took this table from immuneACCESS and kept in-frame rearrangements with V and J called. Such tables lack part of the clones; where checked against another copy, unresolved V genes explain under half of the gap, and the rest is unexplained. The sample records some 390,000 clones, around 91% of which are singletons. In total, the top ten clones hold 1.5% to 1.9% of the sample. Sequencing was done on a sample of peripheral blood. The origin of the receptors is a woman in her forties with COVID-19, enrolled during active disease.

The chain combines TRBV6-2 or TRBV6-3 with TRBJ2-5; tentatively, D is TRBD2 (5 bases). The CDR3 loop spans 14 amino acids. The germline V and J ends were trimmed by 4 bases and 0 bases, with 9 bases remaining between them. The germline CDR1 and CDR2 sequences are MNHEY and SVGEGT. Here the CDR3 DNA reads TGTGCCAGCAGTTGGACTGCCAACCAAGAGACCCAGTACTTC. Encoded protein: CASSWTANQETQYF.

The rearrangement links TRBV15 to TRBJ2-2; TRBD2 matches 7 bases. The J segment lost 4 bases and the V segment lost 5 bases, leaving 10 bases of the junction unmatched. The CDR3 loop spans 16 amino acids. Germline-derived CDR1 and CDR2 are LNHNV and YYDKDF (reference sequence). The CDR3 reads CATSEGLSGGTGELFF. In DNA form, the CDR3 reads TGTGCCACCAGCGAGGGACTATCGGGGGGCACCGGGGAGCTGTTTTTT. The full variable domain, with the rest looked up from reference TRBV15 and TRBJ2-2, is DAMVIQNPRYQVTQFGKPVTLSCSQTLNHNVMYWYQQKSSQAPKLLFHYYDKDFNNEADTPDNFQSRRPNTSFCFLDIRSPGLGDTAMYLCATSEGLSGGTGELFFGEGSRLTVL.

V gene TRBV30 combines with J gene TRBJ2-1; D might be TRBD2 (6 bases). The V end was cut by 1 base, the J end by 1 base, with 11 bases between. Germline CDR1 and CDR2: GTSNPN and SVGIG (reference sequence). The CDR3 loop spans 15 amino acids. CDR3 sequence (DNA): TGTGCCTGGAGTGGGGGGGTAGGGTCCTACAATGAGCAGTTCTTC. This gives the protein CAWSGGVGSYNEQFF. The full variable domain, rest sourced from reference TRBV30 and TRBJ2-1, is SQTIHQWPATLVQPVGSPLSLECTVEGTSNPNLYWYRQAAGRGLQLLFYSVGIGQISSEVPQNLSASRPQDRQFILSSKKLLLSDSGFYLCAWSGGVGSYNEQFFGPGTRLTVL.

The chain recombines TRBV27 with TRBJ2-3, with D tentatively TRBD1 (6 bases). The CDR3 totals 15 residues. Germline-derived CDR1 and CDR2 are MNHEY and SMNVEV (reference sequence). The V end was cut by 3 bases, the J end by 4 bases, with 14 bases between. The CDR3 DNA reads as TGTGCCAGCAGTTTGGACAGATTGTACGCAGATACGCAGTATTTT. It yields the protein CASSLDRLYADTQYF.

The chain carries TRBV4-3 and TRBJ2-4; TRBD2 is a possible D gene (5 bases). CDR1 LGHNA and CDR2 YSLEER come from the germline V gene. V was pared by 0 bases and J by 1 base, with 22 bases between. This CDR3 region has 20 residues. The CDR3: CASSQDVGLEGPPAKNIQYF. The CDR3, as DNA: TGCGCCAGCAGCCAAGATGTTGGTCTCGAGGGCCCCCCGGCCAAAAACATTCAGTACTTC.

CDR3 coding DNA: TGTGCCAGCAGCGTAGAGGGACAGAACACCATATATTTT. This sequence encodes CASSVEGQNTIYF. J is TRBJ1-3 and V is TRBV9, with 7 bases that match TRBD1. This CDR3 region has 13 residues. Germline lookup yields CDR1 SGDLS and CDR2 YYNGEE. The trim removed 0 bases at V and 7 bases at J, leaving 1 base unmatched.

The CDR3 loop reads CAGASGSTDTQYF. Here the CDR3 DNA reads TGTGCGGGGGCCAGCGGGAGTACAGATACGCAGTATTTT. The V and J genes are TRBV28 and TRBJ2-3; 8 nucleotides agree with TRBD2. The CDR3 spans 13 residues. Germline assignment: CDR1 MDHEN and CDR2 SYDVKM.

This sequence joins TRBV4-1 and TRBJ1-5, with a tentative D call TRBD1 (5 bases). Germline V lookup: CDR1 MGHRA, CDR2 YSYEKL. The CDR3 loop spans 14 amino acids. Deletions cut 0 bases from V and 7 bases from J, with 10 bases between. The CDR3 spells CASSQETGEQPQHF. Written as DNA, the CDR3 is TGCGCCAGCAGCCAAGAAACGGGGGAACAGCCCCAGCATTTT.

The chain is built from TRBV5-4 and TRBJ2-7; TRBD2 agrees at 7 bases. The CDR3 consists of 14 residues. The ends lost 2 bases at V and 0 bases at J; junction bases unmatched: 2. Germline V gives CDR1 SGHNT, CDR2 YYREEE (reference sequence). The CDR3 DNA sequence: TGTGCCAGCAGCTTTACGGGGGGCTCCTACGAGCAGTACTTC. Amino acid sequence: CASSFTGGSYEQYF.

The chain carries TRBV27 and TRBJ2-5, with D perhaps TRBD2 (6 bases). There are 18 residues in the CDR3. V lost 8 bases and J 7 bases, leaving 32 bases between the germline ends. CDR1 and CDR2 from the germline V gene are MNHEY and SMNVEV (reference sequence). In DNA, the CDR3 is TGTGCCAGCCGTACCCCCGGTGGGGGGACCCCAGGCGAAAGGACCCAGTACTTC. It yields the protein CASRTPGGGTPGERTQYF.

This chain links TRBV5-1 with TRBJ2-1; 9 bases agree with TRBD1. CDR1 and CDR2 from the germline V gene are SGHRS and YFSETQ. The V and J ends lost 4 bases and 2 bases, in that order; junction bases with no gene match: 4. CDR3 length equals 15 residues. CDR3 in amino acids: CASSLGTGPYNEQFF. Here the CDR3 DNA reads TGCGCCAGCAGCCTGGGGACAGGGCCCTACAATGAGCAGTTCTTC.

The rearrangement joins TRBV27 to TRBJ2-7; 7 positions match TRBD2. The J segment lost 3 bases and the V segment lost 4 bases, leaving 15 bases of the junction unmatched. Germline CDR1 and CDR2: MNHEY and SMNVEV (reference sequence). The CDR3 contains 17 residues. This CDR3 reads CASSSGDLGLPDYEQYF. The CDR3 region has the DNA TGTGCCAGCAGTTCGGGCGACTTGGGACTACCAGACTACGAGCAGTACTTC.

V usage is TRBV7-2 and J usage is TRBJ1-1; no definite D call. The V gene lost 1 base and the J gene lost 5 bases, with 11 bases spanning the gap. Germline CDR1 is SGHTA and CDR2 is FQGNSA. The CDR3 covers 14 residues. The CDR3 DNA sequence: TGTGCCAGCAGCTTAGATCCGGGGTGGACTGAAGCTTTCTTT. This translates into CASSLDPGWTEAFF.

This chain connects TRBV5-6 to TRBJ2-7, with D possibly matching TRBD1 (5 bases). V lost 0 bases and J lost 3, with 16 bases in between. This CDR3 comprises 16 residues. CDR1 and CDR2 (germline): SGHDT, YYEEEE. The CDR3 loop is CASSLAWKGADYEQYF. Written as DNA, the CDR3 is TGTGCCAGCAGCTTGGCGTGGAAAGGGGCGGACTACGAGCAGTACTTC.

The chain uses TRBV12-3 or TRBV12-4 and TRBJ1-5, with 8 bases lining up with TRBD1. J gave up 5 bases and V 5 bases, and 2 bases lay outside the gene matches. The CDR3 has 13 residues. The CDR3 DNA reads as TGTGCCAGCAGTCAGGGGGCGCATCAGCCCCAGCATTTT. Its translation is CASSQGAHQPQHF.

The chain is built from TRBV4-2 and TRBJ2-7, with 8 nucleotides matching TRBD1. Germline CDR1 and CDR2: LGHNA and YNFKEQ. This CDR3 comprises 15 residues. After removal of 0 bases from V and 2 bases from J, the junction contained 3 bases not matched to a gene. In nucleotides, the CDR3 is TGTGCCAGCAGCCAAGAGAGACAGGGGCCCTACGAGCAGTACTTC. Amino acid sequence: CASSQERQGPYEQYF.

The chain joins TRBV5-1 to TRBJ2-1; D is perhaps TRBD2 (6 bases). V was trimmed by 2 bases and J by 5 bases, leaving 14 bases between them. Germline assignment: CDR1 SGHRS and CDR2 YFSETQ. The CDR3 contains 15 residues. The CDR3 reads CASSLIGGTNNEQFF. The CDR3 DNA is TGCGCCAGCAGCTTAATTGGCGGGACCAACAATGAGCAGTTCTTC.

This clone has just one count. The V and J genes are TRBV14 and TRBJ2-5; TRBD2 agrees at 10 bases. Germline assignment: CDR1 SGHDN and CDR2 FVKESK. The CDR3 runs 16 residues. J was trimmed by 6 bases and V by 6 bases; bases with no gene match: 13. Here the CDR3 reads CASSTSGRATIKTQYF. Written as DNA, the CDR3 is TGTGCCAGCAGTACCAGCGGGAGGGCCACCATAAAGACCCAGTACTTC.

The gene calls are TRBV7-9 and TRBJ2-1; 8 bases agree with TRBD2. From germline, CDR1 is SEHNR and CDR2 FQNEAQ (reference sequence). This CDR3 has 14 residues. J was trimmed by 6 bases and V by 3 bases; bases with no gene match: 4. CDR3 residues: CASSFGGRSNEQFF. The CDR3 DNA reads as TGTGCCAGCAGCTTTGGCGGGAGGTCCAATGAGCAGTTCTTC. Full variable domain (missing parts from reference TRBV7-9 and TRBJ2-1): DTGVSQNPRHKITKRGQNVTFRCDPISEHNRLYWYRQTLGQGPEFLTYFQNEAQLEKSRLLSDRFSAERPKGSFSTLEIQRTEQGDSAMYLCASSFGGRSNEQFFGPGTRLTVL.

V gene TRBV7-9 combines with J gene TRBJ1-2; 8 nucleotides match TRBD1. CDR1 is SEHNR and CDR2 is FQNEAQ in the germline V gene (reference sequence). The CDR3 is 13 amino acids. V was clipped by 9 bases and J by 4 bases; unmatched bases: 7. The DNA of the CDR3 is TGTGCCAGTTCAGGGGGCAGATTCTATGGCTACACCTTC. Amino acids: CASSGGRFYGYTF.

This chain links TRBV28 with TRBJ2-7, with D tentatively TRBD1 (5 bases). V dropped 8 bases and J dropped 2 bases, with 7 bases sitting between them. The CDR3 is 11 residues long. CDR1 is MDHEN, CDR2 SYDVKM, per germline. Written as DNA, the CDR3 is TGTGCCAGCTCCAGGGCCTACGAGCAGTACTTC. Translation gives CASSRAYEQYF.

The chain links TRBV20-1 to TRBJ1-2, with D tentatively TRBD1 (5 bases). The CDR3 sequence is 14 residues long. Trimming took 3 bases from V and 4 from J, leaving 15 bases between them. From germline, CDR1 is DFQATT and CDR2 SNEGSKA (reference sequence). For the CDR3, the DNA is TGCAGTGCTAGTAAAGACAGTCCACGCTATGGCTACACCTTC. Translated: CSASKDSPRYGYTF.

The table lists this clone with a count of one. CDR3 nucleotides: TGTGCCAGCAGGAAGGGAGAGGAAAAACTGTTTTTT. Translating gives CASRKGEEKLFF. The rearrangement uses TRBV7-9 and TRBJ1-4; D is unclear. This CDR3 is built from 12 residues. V was pared by 6 bases and J by 8 bases, with 10 bases between. The germline V gene encodes CDR1 SEHNR and CDR2 FQNEAQ (reference sequence).

This chain joins TRBV15 and TRBJ1-1, with 9 bases lining up with TRBD1. V dropped 0 bases and J dropped 5; count of bases not matched to a gene: 4. The CDR3 is 15 amino acids. Germline V gene lookup returns CDR1 LNHNV and CDR2 YYDKDF (reference sequence). CDR3 bases: TGTGCCACCAGCAGAGAAAGGACAGGGGTTACTGAAGCTTTCTTT. Protein: CATSRERTGVTEAFF.

This clone has a handful of counts. The chain combines TRBV28 with TRBJ1-1, with TRBD1 matching 10 bases. Germline CDR1 reads MDHEN; CDR2 reads SYDVKM. V gave up 5 bases and J gave up 5 bases; unmatched junction bases: 8. This CDR3 region has 15 residues. CDR3 bases: TGTGCCAGCAGTCGACAGGGGGCGCCAGTAACTGAAGCTTTCTTT. Protein: CASSRQGAPVTEAFF.

The V and J genes are TRBV5-6 and TRBJ1-3; the D is unclear. Germline lookup yields CDR1 SGHDT and CDR2 YYEEEE. CDR3 length equals 12 residues. Trimming pared 4 bases from V and 7 bases from J, leaving 9 bases between. The CDR3 DNA is TGTGCCAGCAGCGACTTCACCAACACCATATATTTT. Amino acid sequence: CASSDFTNTIYF.

DNA for the CDR3: TGTGCCACCAGCAGGTATCCTACGATGGGATCACCAGGGAATGAAAAACTGTTTTTT. It codes for CATSRYPTMGSPGNEKLFF. The V and J genes are TRBV15 and TRBJ1-4; D perhaps matches TRBD1 (5 bases). Germline V gives CDR1 LNHNV, CDR2 YYDKDF (reference sequence). The CDR3 totals 19 residues. The germline V and J ends were trimmed by 3 bases and 5 bases, with 25 bases remaining between them.

J is TRBJ1-6 and V is TRBV10-3; no clear D. CDR1 and CDR2 (germline): ENHRY, SYGVKD. The ends were cut back, 3 bases at V and 10 bases at J, with 13 bases in the middle. The CDR3 has 14 amino acids. CDR3 amino acids: CAISEGRVASPLHF. Written as DNA, the CDR3 is TGTGCCATCAGTGAAGGCAGAGTAGCCTCACCCCTCCACTTT.